This T cell receptor beta chain stems from a study of T-cell memory formation after mild COVID-19. A remark on this clonotype: Antigen: not known.

V dropped 2 bases and J dropped 2 bases, with 20 bases sitting between them. This CDR3 has 18 residues. Germline V gene lookup returns CDR1 MNHEY and CDR2 SVGEGT. 5'RACE, which relied on constant-segment primers, yielded TCR alpha and TCR beta cDNA libraries carrying sample barcodes and UMIs. Using its own MiXCR run on the 5' RACE reads, TCRdb lists one record per CDR3 protein. The sample gives some 210,000 distinct CDR3 sequences, 10% to 13% of which show up once; around 2.9% is in the top ten. Study-level findings and limits: The finding that pre-infection memory included some responding clones suggested that cross-reactive memory joined. Clones that contracted from day 15 to 85 were balanced CD4/CD8, while later expanders leaned CD4+.

Sequenced: PBMCs or a T cell subset sorted from them (not recorded which). J is TRBJ2-3 and V is TRBV6-2 or TRBV6-3, with a tentative D call TRBD1 (6 bases). This sequence was found in a man younger than 35 who had mild COVID-19 (a few samples of this study predate the infection). Cell type and time point are not known. The CDR3 loop is CASSYGLTGPPSTDTQYF. CDR3 coding DNA: TGTGCCAGCAGTTACGGTCTCACAGGGCCGCCCTCCACAGATACGCAGTATTTT.